This TCR beta chain was identified during a study of regulatory T cells in long-lasting Graves disease. This clonotype has only a few counts. Trimming stripped 3 bases from V and 6 bases from J, with 12 bases between. The CDR3 is made up of 14 amino acids. CDR1 is LNHDA, CDR2 SQIVND, per germline (reference sequence). Relying on iRepertoire HTBI primers and Arm-PCR of CDR3 regions, the team built TCR beta libraries. In TCRdb, the multiplex PCR reads were re-called with MiXCR into one record per CDR3 protein. The profile covers 400,000 to 450,000 distinct CDR3 sequences, with about 15% appearing a single time and around 17% taken by the ten largest. Time point specified: newly diagnosed GD, antithyroid drugs for less than 3 months. Extracted RNA from PBMCs served as the source of the TCR library. Separately, the same data were catalogued under a study of T cells in Graves' hyperthyroidism and ophthalmopathy. That report notes: Subjects aged 18 to 65 presented with newly diagnosed hyperthyroidism of less than 2 months' duration. Used for diagnoses were clinical symptoms, serum thyroxine and TRAb, thyroid ultrasound and orbital computed tomography. HTBI primers were the set used in a first-round RT-PCR of the TCR CDR3.

This receptor was taken from a woman in her twenties or thirties with Graves disease. The sequences come from peripheral blood mononuclear cells (PBMCs), collected at new diagnosis, from a patient treated with antithyroid drugs. The rearrangement uses TRBV19 and TRBJ1-5; possibly TRBD1 for D (6 bases). For the CDR3, the DNA is TGTGCCAGTAGTATGGGGGGGGCAGGTCAGCCCCAGCATTTT. It codes for CASSMGGAGQPQHF.